Shown below are 31 T cell receptor beta chains from a single sample sequenced in a study of cytomegalovirus exposure and HLA in healthy donors. With 60 Vbeta and 13 Jbeta primers, the PCR was carried out. Profiling relied on immunoSEQ multiplex PCR, and the TCRdb table lists in-frame clones only, not all of them. The sample gives 150,000 or so clones, roughly four fifths of which show up once; less than 3% is in the top ten. Sequenced: PBMCs. These receptors came from a female donor in good health and CMV-seronegative.

The rearrangement joins TRBV13 to TRBJ2-1, with 16 bases that match TRBD2. The CDR3 totals 15 residues. V was clipped by 5 bases and J by 8 bases; unmatched bases: 3. The germline V gene has CDR1 PRHDT and CDR2 FYEKMQ (reference sequence). The CDR3 bases are TGTGCCAGCAGCCTCGGGACTAGCGGGGGGGATGAGCAGTTCTTC. Its protein product is CASSLGTSGGDEQFF.

The chain recombines TRBV5-1 with TRBJ2-1; 15 nucleotides line up with TRBD2. The CDR3 is made up of 19 amino acids. Trimming cost V 4 bases and J 7 bases; bases outside gene matches: 15. CDR1 SGHRS and CDR2 YFSETQ come from the germline V gene. CDR3 sequence reads: CASSPLGLAGGPSINEQFF. CDR3 sequence (DNA): TGCGCCAGCAGCCCCTTAGGACTAGCGGGAGGGCCGAGCATAAATGAGCAGTTCTTC.

This clone was recorded a few times. The chain uses TRBV28 and TRBJ2-1, with TRBD1 matching 9 bases. CDR1 and CDR2 from the germline V gene are MDHEN and SYDVKM. This CDR3 comprises 12 residues. After removal of 6 bases from V and 8 bases from J, the junction contained 2 bases not matched to a gene. The CDR3 region is CASSRQGDEQFF. The CDR3 bases are TGTGCCAGCAGCCGACAGGGGGATGAGCAGTTCTTC.

The CDR3 here is CASSMGTSGTEQFF. Written as DNA, the CDR3 is TGTGCCAGTAGTATGGGGACTAGCGGCACTGAGCAGTTCTTC. This chain connects TRBV19 to TRBJ2-1; 11 bases agree with TRBD2. J lost 9 bases, V lost 3 bases, and 4 bases had no gene match. CDR1 is LNHDA, CDR2 SQIVND, per germline (reference sequence). The CDR3 consists of 14 residues.

This rearrangement joins TRBV4-3 to TRBJ2-1, with 10 bases that match TRBD2. Germline CDR1 LGHNA, CDR2 YSLEER. J was trimmed by 7 bases and V by 3 bases; bases with no gene match: 9. The CDR3 is 16 residues long. CDR3 coding DNA: TGCGCCAGCAGCCACCACTTTAGCGGGAGGAAGAATGAGCAGTTCTTC. Amino acid sequence: CASSHHFSGRKNEQFF.

The J gene is TRBJ2-3, the V gene TRBV5-1; D may be TRBD1 (6 bases). The V end lost 1 base, the J end lost 3 bases, and 9 bases lay between the germline ends. This CDR3 comprises 14 residues. Germline V gene lookup returns CDR1 SGHRS and CDR2 YFSETQ. For the CDR3, the DNA is TGCGCCAGCAGCTTGACTAGGGGGACAGATACGCAGTATTTT. Translated, it gives CASSLTRGTDTQYF.

The sample holds one count of this clone. The V and J genes are TRBV18 and TRBJ2-5, with 9 bases identical to TRBD2. Germline V gene data show CDR1 as KGHSH and CDR2 as LQKENI. Losses at the gene ends were 2 bases for V and 5 bases for J; bases not matched to a gene: 3. The length of the CDR3 is 14 residues. The CDR3 protein is CASSPAGGRETQYF. The CDR3, as DNA: TGTGCCAGCTCACCAGCGGGAGGGCGGGAGACCCAGTACTTC.

In its sample, this clone was seen a few times. The chain links TRBV5-6 to TRBJ1-2, with unresolved D. The V gene lost 1 base and the J gene lost 8 bases, with 12 bases spanning the gap. Per germline, CDR1 SGHDT and CDR2 YYEEEE. The CDR3 has 13 amino acids. The chain's CDR3 is CASSLPASGGYTF. The DNA of the CDR3 is TGTGCCAGCAGCTTGCCCGCCTCGGGAGGCTACACCTTC.

This clone was seen a single time. The V call is TRBV6-1, the J call TRBJ2-5; 11 bases are shared with TRBD2. The DNA end lines up better with TRBJ2-7; the J call may be wrong. The germline CDR1 and CDR2 sequences are MNHNS and SASEGT. This CDR3 has 15 residues. In nucleotides, the CDR3 is TGTGCCAGCAGTCCAACGGGACTAGCGGACCACGAGCAGTACTTC. This sequence encodes CASSPTGLADHEQYF.

V gene TRBV19 combines with J gene TRBJ1-1; a weak D match, TRBD1 (5 bases). Trimming removed 3 bases at V and 8 bases at J, with 10 bases between. CDR3 length: 12 amino acids. Germline CDR1 reads LNHDA; CDR2 reads SQIVND (reference sequence). CDR3 residues: CASSISPGEAFF. CDR3 coding DNA: TGTGCCAGTAGTATCTCGCCAGGGGAAGCTTTCTTT.

This clone was seen a handful of times. This chain links TRBV6-4 with TRBJ2-1; 10 bases line up with TRBD2. This CDR3 is built from 15 residues. Germline V gene sequence: CDR1 MRHNA, CDR2 SNTAGT. V trimming: 2 bases; J trimming: 5 bases; junction bases outside the gene matches: 3. The CDR3 loop reads CASSDRLAGDNEQFF. In DNA form, the CDR3 reads TGTGCCAGCAGTGACAGGCTAGCGGGGGACAATGAGCAGTTCTTC.

This clone was detected only once. This rearrangement joins TRBV7-2 to TRBJ1-5; no reliable D call. The CDR3 covers 12 residues. V lost 1 base and J lost 6, with 4 bases in between. Germline V gene data show CDR1 as SGHTA and CDR2 as FQGNSA. DNA for the CDR3: TGTGCCAGCAGCTTAGATAGTCAGCCCCAGCATTTT. Translated: CASSLDSQPQHF.

J is TRBJ2-1 and V is TRBV7-2, with D possibly matching TRBD1 (6 bases). The germline V and J ends were trimmed by 6 bases and 3 bases, with 18 bases remaining between them. Germline V lookup: CDR1 SGHTA, CDR2 FQGNSA. This CDR3 comprises 16 residues. This chain's CDR3 is CASSTARTEIYNEQFF. CDR3 in DNA: TGTGCCAGCAGTACGGCCCGGACAGAAATCTACAATGAGCAGTTCTTC. Together with reference TRBV7-2 and TRBJ2-1, the CDR3 gives the full variable domain: GAGVSQSPSNKVTEKGKDVELRCDPISGHTALYWYRQSLGQGLEFLIYFQGNSAPDKSGLPSDRFSAERTGGSVSTLTIQRTQQEDSAVYLCASSTARTEIYNEQFFGPGTRLTVL.

The chain carries TRBV4-3 and TRBJ2-1; TRBD2 might be the D (5 bases). Germline CDR1 reads LGHNA; CDR2 reads YSLEER. The CDR3 contains 14 residues. Trimming pared 0 bases from V and 5 bases from J, leaving 8 bases between. CDR3 in DNA: TGCGCCAGCAGCCAAGATTCGGAGGACAATGAGCAGTTCTTC. Its protein product is CASSQDSEDNEQFF.

V and J are TRBV2 and TRBJ2-7, with 9 bases identical to TRBD2. The CDR3 sequence is 14 residues long. Losses at the gene ends were 5 bases for V and 3 bases for J; bases not matched to a gene: 5. Per germline, CDR1 SNHLY and CDR2 FYNNEI. In DNA form, the CDR3 reads TGTGCCAGCAGTATTTTAGCGGGGGTCTACGAGCAGTACTTC. Translation: CASSILAGVYEQYF.

The genes are TRBV7-2 and TRBJ2-5, with 11 bases matching TRBD1. V shed 5 bases and J 4 bases; nucleotides not matched to a gene: 9. Germline values: CDR1 SGHTA, CDR2 FQGNSA. The CDR3 is 16 residues long. The CDR3 reads CASSHRDRGTTETQYF. CDR3 sequence (DNA): TGTGCCAGCAGCCACCGGGACAGGGGGACTACAGAGACCCAGTACTTC.

The chain uses TRBV29-1 and TRBJ2-1; TRBD2 matches at 10 bases. The V segment lost 6 bases and the J segment 6 bases; nucleotides outside the gene matches: 11. CDR3 length: 15 residues. Germline values: CDR1 SQVTM, CDR2 ANQGSEA. The CDR3 loop reads CSVERGGYPLNEQFF. As DNA, the CDR3 is TGCAGCGTGGAGCGGGGGGGCTACCCCCTCAATGAGCAGTTCTTC.

On this clone: Relative to the germline gene, one junction end is altered; a read error may explain this. V and J are TRBV29-1 and TRBJ2-7, with 7 bases matching TRBD1. The CDR3 is made up of 14 amino acids. From germline, CDR1 is SQVTM and CDR2 ANQGSEA. The CDR3 bases are TGCAGCTTCCGGAAGACAGGGATCTCCCACGAGCAGTACTTC. Its translation: CSFRKTGISHEQYF.

The V gene is TRBV7-2, the J gene TRBJ1-4; D is uncertain. With 2 bases removed from V and 7 bases from J, the gap between germline ends came to 14 bases. The germline gives CDR1 SGHTA, CDR2 FQGNSA. This CDR3 is built from 15 residues. The CDR3 protein is CASSLTRPTGEKLFF. The CDR3 coding sequence is TGTGCCAGCAGCTTAACACGGCCAACGGGTGAAAAACTGTTTTTT.

J is TRBJ2-3 and V is TRBV7-2; TRBD2 matches 11 bases. V shed 4 bases and J 1 base; nucleotides not matched to a gene: 7. Germline CDR1 SGHTA, CDR2 FQGNSA. The CDR3 loop spans 17 amino acids. CDR3 bases: TGTGCCAGCAGCTCCCGGGGTAGCGGGGGGGGCACAGATACGCAGTATTTT. This translates into CASSSRGSGGGTDTQYF.

The V gene is TRBV19, the J gene TRBJ1-1; TRBD1 matches at 7 bases. Germline CDR1 and CDR2: LNHDA and SQIVND (reference sequence). Trimming at V came to 4 bases and at J to 2 bases, leaving 4 bases not matched to a gene. CDR3 size: 14 residues. CDR3: CASSRTGSNTEAFF. The CDR3 DNA sequence: TGTGCCAGTAGTAGGACAGGCTCCAACACTGAAGCTTTCTTT. Filled out from reference TRBV19 and TRBJ1-1, the complete variable domain reads DGGITQSPKYLFRKEGQNVTLSCEQNLNHDAMYWYRQDPGQGLRLIYYSQIVNDFQKGDIAEGYSVSREKKESFPLTVTSAQKNPTAFYLCASSRTGSNTEAFFGQGTRLTVV.

The chain links TRBV7-8 to TRBJ1-4; TRBD1 matches 9 bases. J was trimmed by 10 bases and V by 2 bases; bases with no gene match: 8. There are 15 residues in the CDR3. Germline-derived CDR1 and CDR2 are SGHVS and FQNEAQ. In DNA, the CDR3 is TGTGCCAGCAGCTTAAAGGGACAGGGTATAGGAAAACTGTTTTTT. This translates into CASSLKGQGIGKLFF.

The V gene is TRBV7-2, the J gene TRBJ2-7; no clear D gene. The germline V and J ends were trimmed by 2 bases and 0 bases, with 5 bases remaining between them. CDR1 and CDR2 (germline): SGHTA, FQGNSA. The CDR3 runs 13 residues. The CDR3 nucleotides read TGTGCCAGCAGCTTACCTAGCTCCTACGAGCAGTACTTC. It translates to CASSLPSSYEQYF.

The rearrangement joins TRBV6-5 to TRBJ2-2; 7 bases are a match to TRBD2. V was clipped by 5 bases and J by 4 bases; unmatched bases: 1. The length of the CDR3 is 13 residues. Germline V gives CDR1 MNHEY, CDR2 SVGAGI. DNA of the CDR3: TGTGCCAGCAGTACTAGCGCCACCGGGGAGCTGTTTTTT. It is translated as CASSTSATGELFF.

This chain uses TRBV19 with TRBJ1-5, with TRBD1 as a possible D gene (5 bases). Trimming shortened V by 4 bases and J by 4 bases, and 14 bases separated the two germline ends. This CDR3 contains 15 residues. Germline assignment: CDR1 LNHDA and CDR2 SQIVND (reference sequence). CDR3: CASSKAGGSNQPQHF. The CDR3, as DNA: TGTGCCAGTAGTAAGGCCGGGGGATCAAATCAGCCCCAGCATTTT.

The V gene is TRBV11-2, the J gene TRBJ1-1; D might be TRBD1 (5 bases). Germline V lookup: CDR1 SGHAT, CDR2 FQNNGV. The CDR3 sequence is 15 residues long. V was cut by 0 bases and J by 0 bases, with 8 bases left in between. CDR3 residues: CASSLEGGMNTEAFF. In DNA form, the CDR3 reads TGTGCCAGCAGCTTAGAGGGGGGGATGAACACTGAAGCTTTCTTT.

This clone showed up just once. The gene calls are TRBV27 and TRBJ2-7; D is uncertain. CDR1 is MNHEY, CDR2 SMNVEV, per germline (reference sequence). This CDR3 spans 14 amino acids. The V gene lost 1 base and the J gene lost 6 bases, with 13 bases spanning the gap. The CDR3, as DNA: TGTGCCAGCAGTTTATATAGCCAGCGACGCGAGCAGTACTTC. It specifies CASSLYSQRREQYF.

The J gene is TRBJ2-2, the V gene TRBV6-5; TRBD1 matches at 8 bases. The germline CDR1 and CDR2 sequences are MNHEY and SVGAGI. This CDR3 has 15 residues. Losses at the gene ends were 8 bases for V and 6 bases for J; bases not matched to a gene: 11. This CDR3 reads CASGAGGLMSGELFF. The CDR3 coding sequence is TGTGCCAGCGGGGCAGGGGGCTTGATGTCCGGGGAGCTGTTTTTT.

This chain uses TRBV7-2 with TRBJ2-2, with 9 bases identical to TRBD2. V was clipped by 5 bases and J by 6 bases; unmatched bases: 10. The CDR3 has 16 residues. The germline V gene encodes CDR1 SGHTA and CDR2 FQGNSA. The CDR3 DNA reads TGTGCCAGCAGCGGCCCTAGCGGGGATAGATCCGGGGAGCTGTTTTTT. This codes for CASSGPSGDRSGELFF.

This clone was observed a few times. The chain links TRBV28 to TRBJ1-2, with a possible D match to TRBD1 (5 bases). CDR1 MDHEN and CDR2 SYDVKM come from the germline V gene. The CDR3 is 14 residues long. Trimming removed 6 bases from V and 2 bases from J, with 13 bases in between. The CDR3 protein is CASRHRQTNYGYTF. For the CDR3, the DNA is TGTGCCAGCAGACACCGACAGACCAACTATGGCTACACCTTC.

This clone was counted once. The V gene is TRBV4-1, the J gene TRBJ1-6; a weak D match, TRBD1 (5 bases). Trimming cost V 1 base and J 6 bases, with 13 bases left between them. The CDR3 covers 16 residues. From germline, CDR1 is MGHRA and CDR2 YSYEKL. The CDR3 region is CASSQGVGLTNSPLHF. DNA for the CDR3: TGCGCCAGCAGCCAAGGGGTGGGACTCACTAATTCACCCCTCCACTTT.